This T cell receptor (beta chain) was sequenced during a study of blood T cell repertoires in COVID-19. Looking at the study overall: T cells, B-cell-depleted T cells, or PBMCs supplied cDNA or gDNA.

Assay used: immunoSEQ multiplex PCR; TCRdb lists only in-frame clones, some missing. The sample yields some 320,000 clones, around 87% seen once. CDR1 and CDR2 from the germline V gene are SGHAT and FQNNGV. Trimming shortened V by 2 bases and J by 2 bases, and 11 bases separated the two germline ends. This CDR3 is 15 amino acids long. Participants were placed into cohorts based on the clinical history they reported. The V and J genes are TRBV11-2 and TRBJ2-3; maybe TRBD2 (6 bases). The clonotype originates from a woman aged 25-40 years who had recovered from COVID-19. Sequenced input: PBMCs or T cells enriched from blood (not recorded which). The CDR3 bases are TGTGCCAGCAGCTTAAAAGGGGACTCCACAGATACGCAGTATTTT. Its translation is CASSLKGDSTDTQYF.